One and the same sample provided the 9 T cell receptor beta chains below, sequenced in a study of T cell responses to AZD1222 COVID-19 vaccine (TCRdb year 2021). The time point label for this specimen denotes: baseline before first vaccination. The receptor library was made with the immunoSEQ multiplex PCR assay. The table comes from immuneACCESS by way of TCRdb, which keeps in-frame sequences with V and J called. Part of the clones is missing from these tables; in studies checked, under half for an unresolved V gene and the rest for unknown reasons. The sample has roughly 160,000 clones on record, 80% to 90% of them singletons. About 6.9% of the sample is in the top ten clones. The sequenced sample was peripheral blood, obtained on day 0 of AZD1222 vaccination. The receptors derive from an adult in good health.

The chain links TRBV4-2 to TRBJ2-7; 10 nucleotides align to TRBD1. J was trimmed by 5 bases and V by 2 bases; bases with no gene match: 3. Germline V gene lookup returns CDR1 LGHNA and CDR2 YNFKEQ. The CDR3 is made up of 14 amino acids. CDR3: CASSQTGQGHEQYF. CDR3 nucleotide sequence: TGTGCCAGCAGCCAAACGGGACAGGGGCACGAGCAGTACTTC.

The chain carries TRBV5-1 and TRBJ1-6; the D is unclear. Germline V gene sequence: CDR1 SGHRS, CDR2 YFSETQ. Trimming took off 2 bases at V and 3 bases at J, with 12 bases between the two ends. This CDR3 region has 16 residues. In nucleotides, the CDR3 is TGCGCCAGCAGCTTACTGCCTGGGTACTATAATTCACCCCTCCACTTT. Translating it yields CASSLLPGYYNSPLHF.

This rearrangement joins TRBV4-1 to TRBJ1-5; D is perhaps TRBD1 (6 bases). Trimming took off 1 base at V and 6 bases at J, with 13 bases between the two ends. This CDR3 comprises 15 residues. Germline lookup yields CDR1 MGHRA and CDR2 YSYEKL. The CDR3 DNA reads TGCGCCAGCAGCCAAGTTGGGGGCCAGGGTCAGCCCCAGCATTTT. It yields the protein CASSQVGGQGQPQHF.

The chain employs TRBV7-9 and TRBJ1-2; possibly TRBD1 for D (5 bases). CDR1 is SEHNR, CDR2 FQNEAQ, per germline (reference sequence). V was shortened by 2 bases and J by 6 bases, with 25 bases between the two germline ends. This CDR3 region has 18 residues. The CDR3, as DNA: TGTGCCAGCAGCTTAAAGGGTGCCGGGGCCAATGGTAAAGATGGCTACACCTTC. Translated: CASSLKGAGANGKDGYTF.

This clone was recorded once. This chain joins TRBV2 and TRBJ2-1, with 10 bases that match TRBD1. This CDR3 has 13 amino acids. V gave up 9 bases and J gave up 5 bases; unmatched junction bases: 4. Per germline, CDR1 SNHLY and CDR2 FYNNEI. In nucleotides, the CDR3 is TGTGCCAGTGGGACAGGGGTCCACAATGAGCAGTTCTTC. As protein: CASGTGVHNEQFF.

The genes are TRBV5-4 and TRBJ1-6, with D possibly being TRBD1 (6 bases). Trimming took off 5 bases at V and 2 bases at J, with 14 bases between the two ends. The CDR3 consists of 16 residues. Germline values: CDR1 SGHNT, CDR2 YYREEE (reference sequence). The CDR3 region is CASSLQGGAYNSPLHF. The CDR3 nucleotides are TGTGCCAGCAGTCTACAGGGAGGGGCCTATAATTCACCCCTCCACTTT.

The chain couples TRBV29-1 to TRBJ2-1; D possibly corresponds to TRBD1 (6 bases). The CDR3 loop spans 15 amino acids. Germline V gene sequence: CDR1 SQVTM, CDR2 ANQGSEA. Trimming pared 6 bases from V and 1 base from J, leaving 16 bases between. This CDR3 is CSVPQDSSSYNEQFF. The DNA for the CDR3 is TGCAGCGTACCCCAGGACAGTTCATCCTACAATGAGCAGTTCTTC.

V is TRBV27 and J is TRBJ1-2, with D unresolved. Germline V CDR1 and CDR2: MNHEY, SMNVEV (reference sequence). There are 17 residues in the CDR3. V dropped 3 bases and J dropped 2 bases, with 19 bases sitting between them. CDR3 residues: CASSFLAGLFSNYGYTF. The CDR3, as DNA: TGTGCCAGCAGTTTTCTGGCAGGCCTCTTTTCCAACTATGGCTACACCTTC.

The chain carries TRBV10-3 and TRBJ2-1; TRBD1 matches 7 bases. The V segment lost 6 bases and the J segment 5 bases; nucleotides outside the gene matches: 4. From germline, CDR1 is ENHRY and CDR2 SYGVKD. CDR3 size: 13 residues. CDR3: CAIRAQGDNEQFF. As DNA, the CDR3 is TGTGCCATCAGAGCCCAGGGGGACAATGAGCAGTTCTTC.